This TCR beta chain was sequenced during a study of T cells after yellow fever vaccination. V was pared by 2 bases and J by 7 bases, with 15 bases between. Per germline, CDR1 SGDLS and CDR2 YYNGEE. The CDR3 loop spans 15 amino acids. TCRdb used MiXCR to reprocess the 5' RACE reads, holding one entry per CDR3 protein. Counted here are roughly 260,000 distinct CDR3 sequences, over 10% occurring once; the ten biggest clones make up roughly 0.5%. Sequencing used CD4+ T cells sorted from PBMCs, obtained 45 days after the yellow fever booster vaccination. The sequence derives from a man in his thirties or forties who received the YFV17D yellow fever vaccine. V gene TRBV9 combines with J gene TRBJ2-2, with D tentatively TRBD1 or TRBD2 (6 bases each). The chain's CDR3 is CASSVEAGGIGELFF. The DNA for the CDR3 is TGTGCCAGCAGCGTCGAGGCCGGGGGCATCGGGGAGCTGTTTTTT.